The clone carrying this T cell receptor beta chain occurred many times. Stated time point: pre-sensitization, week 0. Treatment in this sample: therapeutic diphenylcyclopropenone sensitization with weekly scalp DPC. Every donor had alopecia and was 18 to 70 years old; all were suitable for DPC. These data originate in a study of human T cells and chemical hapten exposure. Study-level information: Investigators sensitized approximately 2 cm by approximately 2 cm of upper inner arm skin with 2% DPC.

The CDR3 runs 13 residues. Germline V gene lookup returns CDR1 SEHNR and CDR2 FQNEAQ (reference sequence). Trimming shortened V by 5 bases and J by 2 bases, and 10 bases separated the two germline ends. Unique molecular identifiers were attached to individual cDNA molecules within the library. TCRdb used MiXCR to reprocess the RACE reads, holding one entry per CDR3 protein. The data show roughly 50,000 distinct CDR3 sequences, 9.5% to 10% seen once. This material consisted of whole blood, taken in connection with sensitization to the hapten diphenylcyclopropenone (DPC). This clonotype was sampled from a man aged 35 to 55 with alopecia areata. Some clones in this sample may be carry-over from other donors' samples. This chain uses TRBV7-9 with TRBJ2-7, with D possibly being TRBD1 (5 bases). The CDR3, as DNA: TGTGCCAGCAGCACCGACAGAACCTACGAGCAGTACTTC. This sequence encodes CASSTDRTYEQYF.